These 17 T cell receptor beta chains came from one sample sequenced in a study of control samples from healthy donors and cancer patients. TCRdb's copy holds only in-frame clones and misses some; the assay was immunoSEQ multiplex PCR. The profile shows approximately 41,000 clones, about 94% of them singletons. Material: blood. These receptors were obtained from a man between 60 and 75 years old in good health.

This chain uses TRBV2 with TRBJ2-7; D gene uncertain. CDR1 is SNHLY, CDR2 FYNNEI, per germline. The V end was cut by 2 bases, the J end by 2 bases, with 7 bases between. The CDR3 is made up of 13 amino acids. The DNA of the CDR3 is TGTGCCAGCAGTGAAATGAGGACCTACGAGCAGTACTTC. Amino acids: CASSEMRTYEQYF.

The rearrangement uses TRBV20-1 and TRBJ2-7, with a tentative D call TRBD1 (6 bases). V was pared by 4 bases and J by 3 bases, with 7 bases between. Germline V CDR1 and CDR2: DFQATT, SNEGSKA (reference sequence). The CDR3 contains 11 residues. The CDR3 nucleotides are TGCAGTGCTAAGGACAGCTACGAGCAGTACTTC. Translating it yields CSAKDSYEQYF.

A word on this clone: The junction departs from germline at one end; a sequencing error may be responsible. V gene TRBV7-7 combines with J gene TRBJ1-2; no firm D call. Germline V gene data show CDR1 as SSHAT and CDR2 as FNYEAQ (reference sequence). This CDR3 contains 19 residues. The CDR3 DNA follows: TGTGCTAGCAGCTTTCGCCCGTTGAGTACTGTCTCTTCTAACTATGGCTACACCTTC. It yields the protein CASSFRPLSTVSSNYGYTF.

V gene TRBV5-1 combines with J gene TRBJ1-6; 11 nucleotides agree with TRBD1. Germline V gene sequence: CDR1 SGHRS, CDR2 YFSETQ. V was pared by 5 bases and J by 5 bases, with 3 bases of the junction left unmatched. This CDR3 is built from 15 residues. The CDR3 sequence: CASSPGQGDNSPLHF. The DNA of the CDR3 is TGCGCCAGCAGTCCGGGACAGGGGGATAATTCACCCCTCCACTTT.

In its sample, this clone was seen once. The rearrangement uses TRBV6-5 and TRBJ2-2; 8 bases are shared with TRBD1. Germline values: CDR1 MNHEY, CDR2 SVGAGI. The CDR3 length is 15 residues. Unmatched junction bases numbered 5, after V lost 4 bases and J lost 4 bases. In nucleotides, the CDR3 is TGTGCCAGCAGTTTCAACAGGGGGAGCACCGGGGAGCTGTTTTTT. This gives the protein CASSFNRGSTGELFF.

This chain joins TRBV5-8 and TRBJ2-1, with D perhaps TRBD1 or TRBD2 (6 bases each). CDR1 and CDR2 (germline): SGHTS, YDEGEE. Deletions cut 9 bases from V and 4 bases from J, with 14 bases between. The CDR3 runs to 13 residues. This CDR3 is CANSWRGYNEQFF. CDR3 in DNA: TGTGCCAACTCGTGGAGGGGGTACAATGAGCAGTTCTTC.

The chain has TRBV2 and TRBJ2-4; D not certain. Germline V gene sequence: CDR1 SNHLY, CDR2 FYNNEI. The V and J ends lost 1 base and 0 bases respectively, with 7 bases between them. CDR3 length: 15 amino acids. Written as DNA, the CDR3 is TGTGCCAGCAGTGAAGGGGGATTAGCCAAAAACATTCAGTACTTC. As protein: CASSEGGLAKNIQYF.

This chain uses TRBV5-1 with TRBJ2-1; 9 bases align to TRBD2. V lost 7 bases, J lost 10 bases, and 18 bases stayed unmatched. From germline, CDR1 is SGHRS and CDR2 YFSETQ. This CDR3 has 16 amino acids. CDR3 nucleotide sequence: TGCGCCAGCGGGCCCCCGACTAGCGGAACTACGGGGGAGCAGTTCTTC. Its translation: CASGPPTSGTTGEQFF. Full variable domain (remainder filled in from reference TRBV5-1 and TRBJ2-1): KAGVTQTPRYLIKTRGQQVTLSCSPISGHRSVSWYQQTPGQGLQFLFEYFSETQRNKGNFPGRFSGRQFSNSRSEMNVSTLELGDSALYLCASGPPTSGTTGEQFFGPGTRLTVL.

The chain carries TRBV10-3 and TRBJ2-7; no firm D call. Trimming took off 3 bases at V and 3 bases at J, with 12 bases between the two ends. Looked up from germline, CDR1 is ENHRY and CDR2 is SYGVKD. The CDR3 runs 14 residues. CDR3: CAISDPGGGYEQYF. The CDR3 region has the DNA TGTGCCATCAGTGATCCCGGTGGTGGCTACGAGCAGTACTTC.

The V call is TRBV18, the J call TRBJ2-1, with D possibly being TRBD1 (6 bases). With 4 bases removed from V and 5 bases from J, the gap between germline ends came to 18 bases. Germline CDR1 KGHSH, CDR2 LQKENI. This CDR3 has 16 residues. The DNA of the CDR3 is TGTGCCAGCTCACGGACAGTCGGGGCCCCCAACAATGAGCAGTTCTTC. Protein sequence: CASSRTVGAPNNEQFF.

The J gene is TRBJ1-5, the V gene TRBV21-1; TRBD1, the table's D call, was not compared with the DNA. TRBV21-1 is a pseudogene. The CDR3 runs 14 residues. CDR3 nucleotide sequence: TGTGCCAGCAGCACAGAGGGGGCGGATCAGCCCCAGCATTTT. It codes for CASSTEGADQPQHF.

CDR3 amino acids: CASSLDGMTASYEQYF. CDR3 nucleotide sequence: TGTGCCAGCAGCTTAGACGGTATGACAGCTTCCTACGAGCAGTACTTC. This chain uses TRBV11-3 with TRBJ2-7; maybe TRBD1 (5 bases). CDR3 length: 16 residues. The ends were cut back, 0 bases at V and 1 base at J, with 13 bases in the middle. Germline V gives CDR1 SGHNT, CDR2 YENEEA. The full variable domain, rest sourced from reference TRBV11-3 and TRBJ2-7, is EAGVVQSPRYKIIEKKQPVAFWCNPISGHNTLYWYLQNLGQGPELLIRYENEEAVDDSQLPKDRFSAERLKGVDSTLKIQPAELGDSAVYLCASSLDGMTASYEQYFGPGTRLTVT.

The J gene is TRBJ1-2, the V gene TRBV12-3 or TRBV12-4, with 8 bases matching TRBD1. The V segment lost 5 bases and the J segment 4 bases; nucleotides outside the gene matches: 3. The CDR3 runs to 13 residues. The CDR3 nucleotides read TGTGCCAGCAGTCTGGACAGGGTCTATGGCTACACCTTC. It translates to CASSLDRVYGYTF.

The chain links TRBV24-1 to TRBJ1-1; a weak D match, TRBD1 (5 bases). This CDR3 comprises 13 residues. V shed 1 base and J shed 8 bases, with 10 bases lying between them. Germline loops: CDR1 KGHDR, CDR2 SFDVKD. The chain's CDR3 is CATSDLGASEAFF. The DNA for the CDR3 is TGTGCCACCAGTGATTTAGGGGCATCGGAAGCTTTCTTT.

The chain joins TRBV19 to TRBJ1-1; D unresolved. The germline V gene has CDR1 LNHDA and CDR2 SQIVND (reference sequence). This CDR3 is 13 amino acids long. The V and J ends lost 4 bases and 0 bases respectively, with 6 bases between them. CDR3 region: CASSSQLNTEAFF. CDR3 sequence (DNA): TGTGCCAGTAGTAGTCAGCTGAACACTGAAGCTTTCTTT. Full variable domain (rest looked up from reference TRBV19 and TRBJ1-1): DGGITQSPKYLFRKEGQNVTLSCEQNLNHDAMYWYRQDPGQGLRLIYYSQIVNDFQKGDIAEGYSVSREKKESFPLTVTSAQKNPTAFYLCASSSQLNTEAFFGQGTRLTVV.

The rearrangement links TRBV14 to TRBJ1-4; D unresolved. This CDR3 is built from 15 residues. V lost 0 bases to trimming and J lost 7 bases, with 12 bases between them. The germline V gene encodes CDR1 SGHDN and CDR2 FVKESK. For the CDR3, the DNA is TGTGCCAGCAGCCAAGACGGTCAGAAAATTGAAAAACTGTTTTTT. It yields the protein CASSQDGQKIEKLFF.

This clone came up once. The chain recombines TRBV7-9 with TRBJ2-7, with D possibly being TRBD2 (5 bases). Trimming left V 5 bases short and J 1 base short, with 21 bases between. CDR1 and CDR2 from the germline V gene are SEHNR and FQNEAQ (reference sequence). The CDR3 spans 17 residues. The CDR3 spells CASSTLFTRSGSYEQYF. The CDR3 nucleotides read TGTGCCAGCAGCACGTTGTTTACTAGATCGGGTTCCTACGAGCAGTACTTC.